The rows below give T cell receptor beta chains drawn from one sample of a study of cytomegalovirus exposure and HLA in healthy donors. TCRdb keeps only in-frame clones here, not all; method: immunoSEQ multiplex PCR. The sample contains 85,000 to 110,000 clones, roughly 80% of which appear only once. What was sequenced was PBMCs. These receptors all stem from a man aged 50-60 years in good health and CMV-seropositive. CDR3s include the opening cysteine and the closing phenylalanine or tryptophan. D genes are given only for firm matches. A row's size may be missing; if present it is once, few, many or a size class.

TRBJ1-4,NA,NA,TRBV7-9,TGTTCCAGCAGCTTAGACGGAACAGCAACTAATGAAAAACTGTTTTTT,CSSSLDGTATNEKLFF
TRBJ2-2,few,TRBD2,TRBV5-4,TGTGCCAGCAGCTTGTCAAGCGGGAGTGTCACCGGGGAGCTGTTTTTT,CASSLSSGSVTGELFF
TRBJ2-5,NA,NA,TRBV28,TGTGCCAGCAGTTTATCCAGGCAAGAGACCCAGTACTTC,CASSLSRQETQYF
TRBJ2-2,NA,NA,TRBV11-2,TGTGCCAGCAGCTTGGGGCTACGATCCACCGGGGAGCTGTTTTTT,CASSLGLRSTGELFF
TRBJ2-1,NA,NA,TRBV11-1,TGTGCCAGTGGGGGGGCGGGGAATGAGCAGTTCTTC,CASGGAGNEQFF
TRBJ2-5,NA,NA,TRBV29-1,TGCAGCGTTGAAGGGGGGGAGGAGACCCAGTACTTC,CSVEGGEETQYF
TRBJ2-5,NA,NA,TRBV5-4,TGTGCCAGCAGCCCGGCCCAGCGGCAATTACAAGAGACCCAGTACTTC,CASSPAQRQLQETQYF
TRBJ2-7,NA,TRBD2,TRBV18,TGTGCCAGCTCACCACGCCCAATTAGCGGGGGCCTATCCTCCTACGAGCAGTACTTC,CASSPRPISGGLSSYEQYF
TRBJ2-7,few,TRBD2,TRBV7-9,TGTGCCAGCAGCTCCACTAGCGGACTATACGAGCAGTACTTC,CASSSTSGLYEQYF
TRBJ2-2,NA,NA,TRBV19,TGTGCCAGTAGTATCATACTAGGGACCGGGGAGCTGTTTTTT,CASSIILGTGELFF
TRBJ2-6,NA,NA,TRBV2,TGTGCCAGCAGTGATGAGAGTGGGGCCAACGTCCTGACTTTC,CASSDESGANVLTF
TRBJ2-4,NA,TRBD2,TRBV6-5,TGTGCCAGCAGCCTAGGGACTACGATAGACATTCAGTACTTC,CASSLGTTIDIQYF
TRBJ2-1,NA,TRBD2,TRBV5-1,TGCGCCAGCAGCTTGTTCGTGCTAGCGGGAGTTGCCCGCAATGAGCAGTTCTTC,CASSLFVLAGVARNEQFF
TRBJ2-1,NA,NA,TRBV18,TGTGCCAGCTCACCATTCCAGGGGGGAGTAGATGAGCAGTTCTTC,CASSPFQGGVDEQFF
TRBJ2-2,NA,TRBD2,TRBV27,TGTGCCAGCAGTTATAGTCTAGCGGGACACGGGGAGCTGTTTTTT,CASSYSLAGHGELFF
TRBJ2-4,NA,NA,TRBV11-3,TGTGCCAGCAGCCCCCATCCCCGGGACATTCAGTACTTC,CASSPHPRDIQYF
TRBJ2-3,NA,NA,TRBV28,TGTGCCAGCAGGACTATTGTCACAGATACGCAGTATTTT,CASRTIVTDTQYF
TRBJ2-2,NA,TRBD2,TRBV9,TGTGCCAGCAGCGTAACTAGCGGGATAAATCACCCCAGCCCCACCGGGGAGCTGTTTTTT,CASSVTSGINHPSPTGELFF
TRBJ2-7,NA,TRBD1,TRBV5-6,TGTGCCAGCATCAGGACAGGGGGGTCGTACGAGCAGTACTTC,CASIRTGGSYEQYF
TRBJ2-7,once,NA,TRBV6-5,TGTGCCAGCAGTTTTGAGGGGAAGGGGGCCTACGAGCAGTACTTC,CASSFEGKGAYEQYF
TRBJ2-1,NA,NA,TRBV7-9,TGTGCCAGCAGCTCCCTTGGCAGGACCTACAATGAGCAGTTCTTC,CASSSLGRTYNEQFF
TRBJ1-2,NA,NA,TRBV5-4,TGTGCCAGCAGCTTGGGGCAGGGGGGCTACACCTTC,CASSLGQGGYTF
TRBJ2-1,once,TRBD1,TRBV7-6,TGTGCCAGCAGCTCTAGACAGGGTAGTGAGCAGTTCTTC,CASSSRQGSEQFF
TRBJ2-7,NA,NA,TRBV4-1,TGCGCCAGCAGCCAAAAGGCAGGGGGAGGCGAGCAGTACTTC,CASSQKAGGGEQYF
TRBJ2-3,NA,TRBD1,TRBV5-6,TGTGCCAGCAGCCGTTCGCTCACACAGGGGGAAGAAGCAGATACGCAGTATTTT,CASSRSLTQGEEADTQYF
TRBJ2-3,NA,NA,TRBV7-9,TGTGCCAGCAGCTTAGTAGCAGATACGCAGTATTTT,CASSLVADTQYF
TRBJ2-4,NA,NA,TRBV7-9,TGTGCCAGCAGCTTCGCGGCTATTACTAGTCCTTCAGCCAAAAACATTCAGTACTTC,CASSFAAITSPSAKNIQYF
TRBJ2-7,NA,NA,TRBV9,TGTGCCAGCAGTCGGGAGTCACGGGAGCAGTACTTC,CASSRESREQYF
TRBJ2-7,few,NA,TRBV5-1,TGCGCCAGCAGCTTCAGGGGATCCGAGCAGTACTTC,CASSFRGSEQYF
TRBJ2-1,NA,NA,TRBV19,TGTGCCAGTAGTATGCCGGTCATAAATGAGCAGTTCTTC,CASSMPVINEQFF
TRBJ1-1,NA,NA,TRBV7-9,TGTGCCAGCAGCTTAGGCCATGGCAGGCCCGATGAAGCTTTCTTT,CASSLGHGRPDEAFF
TRBJ1-1,NA,TRBD1,TRBV5-1,TGCGCCAGCAGCCCACAGGGGAATGAAGCTTTCTTT,CASSPQGNEAFF
TRBJ1-2,NA,NA,TRBV14,TGTGCCAGCAGCCAAGAAAGGGGCGGCTACACCTTC,CASSQERGGYTF
TRBJ2-2,NA,TRBD1,TRBV28,TGTGCCAGCGTTTCCGGGACAGGGGGCGGGGAGCTGTTTTTT,CASVSGTGGGELFF
TRBJ2-2,NA,NA,TRBV7-9,TGTGCCAGCAGCTTCAATACTAGAATCGGGGAGCTGTTTTTT,CASSFNTRIGELFF